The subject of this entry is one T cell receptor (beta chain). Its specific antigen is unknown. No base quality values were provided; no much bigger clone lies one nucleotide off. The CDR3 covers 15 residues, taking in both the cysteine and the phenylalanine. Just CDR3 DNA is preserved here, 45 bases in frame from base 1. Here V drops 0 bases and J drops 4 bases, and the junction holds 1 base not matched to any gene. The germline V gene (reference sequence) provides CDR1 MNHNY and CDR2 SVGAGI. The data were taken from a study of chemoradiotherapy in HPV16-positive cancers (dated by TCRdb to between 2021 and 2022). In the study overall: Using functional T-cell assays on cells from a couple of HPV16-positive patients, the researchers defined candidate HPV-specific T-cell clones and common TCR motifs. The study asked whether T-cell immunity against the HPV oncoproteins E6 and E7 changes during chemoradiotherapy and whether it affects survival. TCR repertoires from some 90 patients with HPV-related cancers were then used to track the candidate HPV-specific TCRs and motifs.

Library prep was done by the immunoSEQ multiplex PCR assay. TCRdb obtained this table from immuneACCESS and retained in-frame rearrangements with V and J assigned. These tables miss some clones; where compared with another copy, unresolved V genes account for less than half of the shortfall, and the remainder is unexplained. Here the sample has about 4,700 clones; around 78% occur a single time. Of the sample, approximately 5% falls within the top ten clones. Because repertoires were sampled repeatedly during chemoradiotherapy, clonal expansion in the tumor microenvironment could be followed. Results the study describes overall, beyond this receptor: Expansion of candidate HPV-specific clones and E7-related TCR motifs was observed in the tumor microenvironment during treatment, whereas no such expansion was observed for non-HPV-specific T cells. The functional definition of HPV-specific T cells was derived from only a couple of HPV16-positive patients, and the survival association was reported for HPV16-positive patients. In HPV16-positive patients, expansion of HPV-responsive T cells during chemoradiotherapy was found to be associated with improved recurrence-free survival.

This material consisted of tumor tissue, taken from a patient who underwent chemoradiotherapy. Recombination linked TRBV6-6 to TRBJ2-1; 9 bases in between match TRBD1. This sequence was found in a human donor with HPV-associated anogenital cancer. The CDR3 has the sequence CASSYSGQGYNEQFF. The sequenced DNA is TGTGCCAGCAGTTACTCGGGACAGGGTTACAATGAGCAGTTCTTC.